The clone carrying this T cell receptor (beta chain) occurred once. Molecular-barcoded quantitative 5'-RACE produced these TCR beta libraries. TCRdb redid the calling of the 5' RACE reads with MiXCR, one entry per CDR3 protein. Of more than 150,000 distinct CDR3 sequences listed, roughly 18% are singletons. The source of the sample is a study of CD8 T cells in ankylosing spondylitis. Trimming took off 3 bases at V and 1 base at J, with 14 bases between the two ends. The germline V gene has CDR1 SGHRS and CDR2 YFSETQ. This CDR3 is 16 amino acids long. This sequence joins TRBV5-1 and TRBJ2-1; tentative D call: TRBD2 (6 bases). Sequenced input: blood, either unsorted or a sorted T cell fraction (not recorded which). The source is a male donor between 10 and 30 years old with ankylosing spondylitis or in good health (not recorded which). The CDR3 here is CASSWGVSGSYNEQFF. CDR3 DNA sequence: TGCGCCAGCAGCTGGGGCGTCAGCGGGTCCTACAATGAGCAGTTCTTC. Full variable domain (missing parts from reference TRBV5-1 and TRBJ2-1): KAGVTQTPRYLIKTRGQQVTLSCSPISGHRSVSWYQQTPGQGLQFLFEYFSETQRNKGNFPGRFSGRQFSNSRSEMNVSTLELGDSALYLCASSWGVSGSYNEQFFGPGTRLTVL.